This T cell receptor (beta chain) was obtained from a study of T cells in Graves' hyperthyroidism and ophthalmopathy. TCR beta CDR3 region amplification was performed from RNA transcripts. TCR CDR3 underwent first-round RT-PCR with the HTBI primer set. Each CDR3 protein is one row after TCRdb ran MiXCR on the multiplex PCR reads. The sample has fewer than 550,000 distinct CDR3 sequences; around a quarter are singletons. Uncontrolled infection, other autoimmune disease, pregnancy or lactation excluded patients. Over 9 ml of fresh peripheral blood supplied the PBMCs. V was clipped by 5 bases and J by 6 bases, with 17 bases between them. This CDR3 region has 15 residues.

Sequencing was performed on blood. This receptor was obtained from a woman in her thirties with Graves' ophthalmopathy. V gene TRBV12-3 or TRBV12-4 combines with J gene TRBJ1-5; no clear D. This CDR3 reads CASSPTSGNSQPQHF. CDR3 DNA: TGTGCCAGCAGTCCAACTTCGGGGAATTCTCAGCCCCAGCATTTT.